This is a list of T cell receptor beta chains from one sample in a study of T cell responses to AZD1222 COVID-19 vaccine. Only in-frame clones appear in the TCRdb table, and some are missing; sequencing was by immunoSEQ multiplex PCR. The sample has roughly 150,000 clones, 90% seen once. This sample comprised peripheral blood, obtained 28 days after the second AZD1222 dose. The receptors here all came from an adult who received the AZD1222 COVID-19 vaccine. The CDR3 runs from the conserved cysteine through the conserved F or W. The D gene is left open where the match is weak. Clone size is stated in some rows and not others, as once, few, many or a class when expanded.

length	V	J	D	size	CDR3	DNA
14	TRBV9	TRBJ1-2	-	-	CASSVDRVGYGYTF	TGTGCCAGCAGCGTAGACAGGGTCGGCTATGGCTACACCTTC
15	TRBV24-1	TRBJ2-1	-	-	CATSDPMISYNEQFF	TGTGCCACCAGTGACCCTATGATCTCCTACAATGAGCAGTTCTTC
14	TRBV9	TRBJ1-2	-	-	CASSAGLMTYGYTF	TGTGCCAGCAGCGCCGGACTCATGACTTATGGCTACACCTTC
16	TRBV5-4	TRBJ1-3	TRBD1	-	CASSNRDRLLGNTIYF	TGTGCCAGCAGCAATAGGGACAGATTACTTGGAAACACCATATATTTT
17	TRBV5-1	TRBJ2-1	TRBD2	once	CASSPRGTSGNGNEQFF	TGCGCCAGCAGCCCCAGGGGGACTAGCGGGAACGGCAATGAGCAGTTCTTC
18	TRBV30	TRBJ1-1	TRBD1	-	CAWRRRDRGERMNTEAFF	TGTGCCTGGAGGCGACGTGACAGGGGAGAGAGAATGAACACTGAAGCTTTCTTT
13	TRBV30	TRBJ1-2	-	once	CAWSFGANYGYTF	TGTGCCTGGAGTTTCGGAGCTAACTATGGCTACACCTTC
11	TRBV12-3/TRBV12-4	TRBJ1-2	-	-	CASKWGVGYTF	TGTGCCAGCAAATGGGGTGTGGGCTACACCTTC
16	TRBV6-1	TRBJ1-4	-	-	CASSEAMFGTSEKLFF	TGTGCCAGCAGTGAAGCAATGTTCGGGACTAGTGAAAAACTGTTTTTT
15	TRBV4-1	TRBJ2-1	-	-	CASSQPFSSYNEQFF	TGCGCCAGCAGCCAACCCTTTAGCTCCTACAATGAGCAGTTCTTC
15	TRBV3-1/TRBV3-2	TRBJ2-2	TRBD1	once	CASSQHRGNTGELFF	TGTGCCAGCAGCCAACACAGGGGGAACACCGGGGAGCTGTTTTTT
15	TRBV3-1/TRBV3-2	TRBJ2-7	-	-	CASSKSGLSSYEQYF	TGTGCCAGCAGCAAAAGCGGGCTGAGCTCCTACGAGCAGTACTTC